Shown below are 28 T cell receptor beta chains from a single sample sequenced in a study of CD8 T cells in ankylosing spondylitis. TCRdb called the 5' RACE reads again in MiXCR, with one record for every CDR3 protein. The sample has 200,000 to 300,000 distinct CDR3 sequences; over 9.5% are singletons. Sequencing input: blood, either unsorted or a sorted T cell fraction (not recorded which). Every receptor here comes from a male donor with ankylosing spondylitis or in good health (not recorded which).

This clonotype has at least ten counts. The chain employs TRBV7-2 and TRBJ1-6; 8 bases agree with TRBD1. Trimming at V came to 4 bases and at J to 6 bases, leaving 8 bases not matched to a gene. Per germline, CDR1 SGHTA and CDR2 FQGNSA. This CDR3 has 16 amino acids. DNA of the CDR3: TGTGCCAGCAGCTCTGGGCTGACAGGGGTTAATTCACCCCTCCACTTT. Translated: CASSSGLTGVNSPLHF.

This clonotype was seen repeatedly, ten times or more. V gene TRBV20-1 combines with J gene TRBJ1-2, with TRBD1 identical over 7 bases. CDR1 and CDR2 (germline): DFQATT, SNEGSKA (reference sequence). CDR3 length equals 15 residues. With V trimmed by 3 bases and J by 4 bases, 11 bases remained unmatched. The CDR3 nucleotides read TGCAGTGCTAGGGGAGGCGGCAGGGGGAGCTATGGCTACACCTTC. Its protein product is CSARGGGRGSYGYTF.

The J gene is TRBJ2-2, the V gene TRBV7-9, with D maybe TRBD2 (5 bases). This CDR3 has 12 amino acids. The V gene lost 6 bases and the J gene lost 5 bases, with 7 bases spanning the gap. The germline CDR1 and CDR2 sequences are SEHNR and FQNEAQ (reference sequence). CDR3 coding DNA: TGTGCCAGCAGTAGGGAGACCGGGGAGCTGTTTTTT. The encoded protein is CASSRETGELFF.

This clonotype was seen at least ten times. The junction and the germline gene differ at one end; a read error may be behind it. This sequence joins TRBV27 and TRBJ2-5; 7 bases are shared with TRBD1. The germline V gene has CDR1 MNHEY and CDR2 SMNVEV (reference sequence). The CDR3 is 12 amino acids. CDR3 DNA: TGTGCCAGCGGGAATCGACAGGGTAGCCTGAACTTC. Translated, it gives CASGNRQGSLNF.

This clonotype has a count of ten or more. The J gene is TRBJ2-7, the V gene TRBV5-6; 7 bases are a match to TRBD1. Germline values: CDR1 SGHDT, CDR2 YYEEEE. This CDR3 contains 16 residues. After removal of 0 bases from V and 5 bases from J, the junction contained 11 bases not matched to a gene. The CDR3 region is CASSLEAHRGMDEQYF. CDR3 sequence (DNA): TGTGCCAGCAGCTTGGAGGCGCACAGGGGTATGGACGAGCAGTACTTC.

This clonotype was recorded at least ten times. The CDR3 DNA reads TGCCCCAGGTTTGGCGACAGGCTGGTGGTGCCCCAGCATTTT. It specifies CPRFGDRLVVPQHF. The chain links TRBV21-1 to TRBJ1-5; the tabulated D call, TRBD1, remains unverified against the DNA. TRBV21-1 is annotated as a pseudogene. The CDR3 runs 14 residues.

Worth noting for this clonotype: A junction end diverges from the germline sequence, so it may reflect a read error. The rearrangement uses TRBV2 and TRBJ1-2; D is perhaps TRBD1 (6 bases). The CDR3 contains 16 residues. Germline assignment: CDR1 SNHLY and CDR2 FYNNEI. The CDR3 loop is CANSDLSGHLNYGYTF. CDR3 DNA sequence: TGTGCCAACAGTGATTTATCGGGACACCTTAACTATGGCTACACCTTC. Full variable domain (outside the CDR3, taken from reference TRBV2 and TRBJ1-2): EPEVTQTPSHQVTQMGQEVILRCVPISNHLYFYWYRQILGQKVEFLVSFYNNEISEKSEIFDDQFSVERPDGSNFTLKIRSTKLEDSAMYFCANSDLSGHLNYGYTFGSGTRLTVV.

The CDR3 bases are TGTGCCTGGAGTGGGACTTTCACCGGGGAGCTGTTTTTT. Translated, it gives CAWSGTFTGELFF. This rearrangement joins TRBV30 to TRBJ2-2; D perhaps matches TRBD2 (5 bases). CDR3 length equals 13 residues. V was trimmed by 1 base and J by 4 bases, leaving 7 bases between them. From germline, CDR1 is GTSNPN and CDR2 SVGIG (reference sequence).

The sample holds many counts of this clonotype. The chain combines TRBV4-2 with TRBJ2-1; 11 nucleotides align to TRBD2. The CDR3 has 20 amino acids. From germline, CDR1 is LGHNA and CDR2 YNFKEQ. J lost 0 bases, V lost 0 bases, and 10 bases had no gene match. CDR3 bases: TGTGCCAGCAGCCAAGATCGGGTAGCGGGGGGGCCGAGCTCCTACAATGAGCAGTTCTTC. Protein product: CASSQDRVAGGPSSYNEQFF.

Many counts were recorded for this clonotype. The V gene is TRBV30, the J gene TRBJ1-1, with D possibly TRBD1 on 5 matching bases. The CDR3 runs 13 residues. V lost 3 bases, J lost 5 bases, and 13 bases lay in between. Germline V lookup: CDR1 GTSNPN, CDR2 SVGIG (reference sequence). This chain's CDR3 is CAWSGGRGTEAFF. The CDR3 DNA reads TGTGCCTGGAGCGGCGGCCGGGGGACTGAAGCTTTCTTT. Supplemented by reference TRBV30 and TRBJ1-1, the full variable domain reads SQTIHQWPATLVQPVGSPLSLECTVEGTSNPNLYWYRQAAGRGLQLLFYSVGIGQISSEVPQNLSASRPQDRQFILSSKKLLLSDSGFYLCAWSGGRGTEAFFGQGTRLTVV.

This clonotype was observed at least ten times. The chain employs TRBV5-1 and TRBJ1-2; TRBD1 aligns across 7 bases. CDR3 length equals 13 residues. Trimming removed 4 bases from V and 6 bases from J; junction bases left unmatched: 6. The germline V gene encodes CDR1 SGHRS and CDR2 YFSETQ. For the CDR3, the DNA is TGCGCCAGCAGCCCTGACAGGGTGGATGGCTACACCTTC. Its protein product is CASSPDRVDGYTF.

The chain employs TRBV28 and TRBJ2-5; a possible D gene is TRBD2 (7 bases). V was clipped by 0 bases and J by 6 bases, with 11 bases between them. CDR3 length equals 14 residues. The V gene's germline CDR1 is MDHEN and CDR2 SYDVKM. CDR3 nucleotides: TGTGCCAGCAGTTTATGGGGGGGGCAGAAGACCCAGTACTTC. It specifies CASSLWGGQKTQYF. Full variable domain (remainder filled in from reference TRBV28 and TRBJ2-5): DVKVTQSSRYLVKRTGEKVFLECVQDMDHENMFWYRQDPGLGLRLIYFSYDVKMKEKGDIPEGYSVSREKKERFSLILESASTNQTSMYLCASSLWGGQKTQYFGPGTRLLVL.

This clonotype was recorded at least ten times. This chain's CDR3 is CASSLHGQGGIFGGYTF. The DNA for the CDR3 is TGTGCCAGCAGTCTCCATGGACAGGGGGGAATTTTTGGTGGCTACACCTTC. The rearrangement uses TRBV12-3 or TRBV12-4 and TRBJ1-2, with 10 bases that match TRBD1. V was clipped by 5 bases and J by 7 bases; unmatched bases: 16. This CDR3 spans 17 amino acids.

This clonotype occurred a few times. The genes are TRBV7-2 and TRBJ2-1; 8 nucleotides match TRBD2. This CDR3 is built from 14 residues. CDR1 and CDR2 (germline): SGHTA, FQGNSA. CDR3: CASTASGSFSEQFF. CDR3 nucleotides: TGTGCAAGTACCGCCAGCGGGAGTTTCAGTGAGCAGTTCTTC.

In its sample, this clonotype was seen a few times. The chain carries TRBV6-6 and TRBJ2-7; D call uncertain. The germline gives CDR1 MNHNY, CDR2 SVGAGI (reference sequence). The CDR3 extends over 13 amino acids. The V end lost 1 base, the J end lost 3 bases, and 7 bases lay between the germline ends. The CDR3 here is CASSYLSGYEQYF. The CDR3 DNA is TGTGCCAGCAGTTACTTGTCCGGCTACGAGCAGTACTTC.

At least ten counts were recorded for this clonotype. The CDR3 DNA reads as TGCAGTGCGAGGGTAACGTTGGACGACGAGCAGTACTTC. Its translation: CSARVTLDDEQYF. V gene TRBV20-1 combines with J gene TRBJ2-7, with a weak D call TRBD2 (5 bases). The germline gives CDR1 DFQATT, CDR2 SNEGSKA (reference sequence). The ends were cut back, 6 bases at V and 5 bases at J, with 17 bases in the middle. The CDR3 sequence is 13 residues long.

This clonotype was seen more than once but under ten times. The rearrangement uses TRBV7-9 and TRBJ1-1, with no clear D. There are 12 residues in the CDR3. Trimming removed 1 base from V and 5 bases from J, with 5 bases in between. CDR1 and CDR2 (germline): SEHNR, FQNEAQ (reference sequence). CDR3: CASSLGETEAFF. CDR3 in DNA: TGTGCCAGCAGCTTAGGCGAGACTGAAGCTTTCTTT.

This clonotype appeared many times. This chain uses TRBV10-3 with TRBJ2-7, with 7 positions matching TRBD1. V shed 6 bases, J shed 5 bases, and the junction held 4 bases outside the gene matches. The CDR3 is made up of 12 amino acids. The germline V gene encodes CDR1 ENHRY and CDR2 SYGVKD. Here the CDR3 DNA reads TGTGCCATCAGCCTAACAGGGGACGAGCAGTACTTC. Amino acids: CAISLTGDEQYF.

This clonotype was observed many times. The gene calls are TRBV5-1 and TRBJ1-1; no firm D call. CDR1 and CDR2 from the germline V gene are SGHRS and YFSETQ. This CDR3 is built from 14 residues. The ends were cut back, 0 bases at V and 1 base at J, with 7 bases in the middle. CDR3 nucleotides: TGCGCCAGCAGCTTGGCCCCGCCGAACACTGAAGCTTTCTTT. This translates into CASSLAPPNTEAFF.

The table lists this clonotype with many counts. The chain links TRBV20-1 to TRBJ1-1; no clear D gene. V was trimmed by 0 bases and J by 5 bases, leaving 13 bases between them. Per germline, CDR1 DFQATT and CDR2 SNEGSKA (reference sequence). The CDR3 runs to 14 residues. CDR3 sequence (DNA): TGCAGTGCTAGAGATTCCGGGCATATAACTGAAGCTTTCTTT. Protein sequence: CSARDSGHITEAFF.

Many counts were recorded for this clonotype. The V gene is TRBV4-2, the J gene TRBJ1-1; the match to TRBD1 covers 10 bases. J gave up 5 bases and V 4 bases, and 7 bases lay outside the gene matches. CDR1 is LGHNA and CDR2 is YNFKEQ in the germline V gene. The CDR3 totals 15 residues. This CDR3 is CASSRGTGVGTEAFF. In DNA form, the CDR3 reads TGTGCCAGCAGCCGCGGGACAGGGGTGGGGACTGAAGCTTTCTTT.

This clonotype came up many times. The CDR3 loop is CASSAGQGALLQPQHF. The CDR3 bases are TGTGCCAGCAGTGCGGGACAGGGAGCGTTACTTCAGCCCCAGCATTTT. The chain links TRBV12-3 or TRBV12-4 to TRBJ1-5; TRBD1 matches 9 bases. The CDR3 runs 16 residues. Trimming took 5 bases from V and 6 from J; bases not matched to a gene: 11.

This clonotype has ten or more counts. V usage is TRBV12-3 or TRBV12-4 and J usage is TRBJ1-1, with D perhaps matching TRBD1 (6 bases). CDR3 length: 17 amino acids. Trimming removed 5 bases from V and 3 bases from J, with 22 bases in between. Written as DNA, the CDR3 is TGTGCCAGCAGTCTTGGGGAAGTTGGACAGTCCGACACTGAAGCTTTCTTT. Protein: CASSLGEVGQSDTEAFF.

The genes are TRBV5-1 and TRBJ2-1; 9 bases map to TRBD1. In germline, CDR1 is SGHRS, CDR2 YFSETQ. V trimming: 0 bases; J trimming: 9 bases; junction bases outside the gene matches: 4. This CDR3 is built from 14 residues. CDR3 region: CASSLAGTGFEQFF. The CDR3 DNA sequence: TGCGCCAGCAGCTTGGCCGGGACAGGGTTTGAGCAGTTCTTC.

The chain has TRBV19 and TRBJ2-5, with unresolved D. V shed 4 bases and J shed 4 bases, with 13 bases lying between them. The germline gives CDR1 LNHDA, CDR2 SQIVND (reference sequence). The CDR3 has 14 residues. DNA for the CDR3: TGTGCCAGTAGTACCCTGAAGAATCGAGAGACCCAGTACTTC. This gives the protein CASSTLKNRETQYF.

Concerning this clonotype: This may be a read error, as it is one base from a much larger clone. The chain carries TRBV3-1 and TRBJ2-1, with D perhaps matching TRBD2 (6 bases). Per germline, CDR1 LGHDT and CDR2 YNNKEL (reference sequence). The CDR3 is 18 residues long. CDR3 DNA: TGTGCCACCAGCCAAGAAGAAAAGTTCGGGAGTTTGGACAATGAGCAGTTCTTC. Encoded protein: CATSQEEKFGSLDNEQFF.

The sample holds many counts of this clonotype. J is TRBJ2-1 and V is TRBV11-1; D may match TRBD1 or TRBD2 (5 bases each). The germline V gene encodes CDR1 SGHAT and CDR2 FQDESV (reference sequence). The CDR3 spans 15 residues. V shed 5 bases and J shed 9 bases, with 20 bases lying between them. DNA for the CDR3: TGTGCCAGCAGCCCGTTAGGCGCCAGGGAGTTTGAGCAGTTCTTC. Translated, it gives CASSPLGAREFEQFF.

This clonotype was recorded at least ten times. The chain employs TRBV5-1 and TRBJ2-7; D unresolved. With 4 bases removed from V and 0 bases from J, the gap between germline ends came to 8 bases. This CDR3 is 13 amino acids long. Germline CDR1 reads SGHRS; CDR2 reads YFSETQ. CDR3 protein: CASSPIGSYEQYF. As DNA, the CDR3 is TGCGCCAGCAGCCCTATCGGCTCCTACGAGCAGTACTTC.